Below are 31 T cell receptor beta chains sequenced from a single sample in a study of blood T cell repertoires in COVID-19. Using immunoSEQ multiplex PCR, the repertoire was profiled, and TCRdb retains in-frame clones only, with some absent. The repertoire holds 140,000 to 150,000 clones, with roughly 90% as singletons. Source material: PBMCs or T cells enriched from blood (not recorded which). The source of these receptors is a woman younger than 45 with acute COVID-19.

The V gene is TRBV5-4, the J gene TRBJ1-2; no firm D call. There are 14 residues in the CDR3. From germline, CDR1 is SGHNT and CDR2 YYREEE (reference sequence). Trimming shortened V by 4 bases and J by 8 bases, and 18 bases separated the two germline ends. The CDR3 region is CASSPPGSPLGYTF. CDR3 nucleotides: TGTGCCAGCAGCCCGCCCGGGTCTCCTTTAGGCTACACCTTC.

The J gene is TRBJ2-1, the V gene TRBV18; D unresolved. CDR1 KGHSH and CDR2 LQKENI come from the germline V gene. V lost 1 base and J 0 bases, leaving 7 bases between the germline ends. This CDR3 spans 15 amino acids. The CDR3 DNA reads as TGTGCCAGCTCACCACTCACAGCCTCCTACAATGAGCAGTTCTTC. Translating it yields CASSPLTASYNEQFF.

The rearrangement uses TRBV4-3 and TRBJ1-1; 10 bases align to TRBD1. Looked up from germline, CDR1 is LGHNA and CDR2 is YSLEER. V lost 4 bases, J lost 6 bases, and 14 bases stayed unmatched. The CDR3 consists of 17 residues. CDR3: CASSRTDRGLSSPEAFF. For the CDR3, the DNA is TGCGCCAGCAGCCGAACCGACAGGGGGCTCTCATCCCCTGAAGCTTTCTTT.

This clone has only one observation. This chain links TRBV28 with TRBJ2-5, with 11 bases identical to TRBD2. CDR1 MDHEN and CDR2 SYDVKM come from the germline V gene. Unmatched junction bases numbered 8, after V lost 6 bases and J lost 5 bases. The CDR3 extends over 15 amino acids. CDR3 coding DNA: TGTGCCAGCAGCCCAGTCCTAGCGGGAGGTGAGACCCAGTACTTC. As protein: CASSPVLAGGETQYF.

The gene calls are TRBV23-1 and TRBJ1-5, with no clear D. TRBV23-1 is an ORF, and what it does is uncertain. This CDR3 is 15 amino acids long. V shed 11 bases and J shed 1 base, with 18 bases lying between them. The CDR3 loop reads CAEDPPQLSNQPQHF. Written as DNA, the CDR3 is TGCGCCGAAGACCCACCACAGCTAAGCAATCAGCCCCAGCATTTT.

The genes are TRBV4-2 and TRBJ2-3; 12 bases fit TRBD2. Per germline, CDR1 LGHNA and CDR2 YNFKEQ. The CDR3 has 17 amino acids. V lost 0 bases, J lost 3 bases, and 4 bases stayed unmatched. The CDR3 DNA reads TGTGCCAGCAGCCAAGACCCCGGGACTAGCGGGACAGATACGCAGTATTTT. This codes for CASSQDPGTSGTDTQYF.

The chain links TRBV27 to TRBJ2-7; 9 bases map to TRBD2. The V gene end was trimmed by 2 bases and the J gene end by 2 bases; junction bases not matched to a gene: 7. There are 16 residues in the CDR3. CDR1 is MNHEY and CDR2 is SMNVEV in the germline V gene (reference sequence). DNA for the CDR3: TGTGCCAGCAGTTTAGGGACTAGCCTCATCCCCTACGAGCAGTACTTC. Translation gives CASSLGTSLIPYEQYF.

The sample holds one count of this clone. This chain connects TRBV7-9 to TRBJ2-3, with a tentative D call TRBD2 (5 bases). Germline V gives CDR1 SEHNR, CDR2 FQNEAQ (reference sequence). The CDR3 consists of 15 residues. The ends were cut back, 2 bases at V and 3 bases at J, with 12 bases in the middle. CDR3 nucleotides: TGTGCCAGCAGCTTATCGGTCCGGGATACAGATACGCAGTATTTT. Encoded protein: CASSLSVRDTDTQYF.

The chain couples TRBV5-4 to TRBJ1-1, with a weak D call TRBD1 (5 bases). V was clipped by 1 base and J by 0 bases, with 10 bases between them. This CDR3 contains 15 residues. The germline gives CDR1 SGHNT, CDR2 YYREEE (reference sequence). The CDR3 DNA reads TGTGCCAGCAGCTTGAACCAGGGTCTGAACACTGAAGCTTTCTTT. This encodes CASSLNQGLNTEAFF.

The V and J genes are TRBV2 and TRBJ1-6, with no clear D. The V gene's germline CDR1 is SNHLY and CDR2 FYNNEI. V was pared by 7 bases and J by 7 bases, with 8 bases between. The CDR3 runs to 12 residues. CDR3 in DNA: TGTGCCAGCACCCGACAAAATTCACCCCTCCACTTT. The encoded protein is CASTRQNSPLHF.

The chain has TRBV6-4 and TRBJ1-1; D might be TRBD1 (5 bases). CDR1 is MRHNA and CDR2 is SNTAGT in the germline V gene. The CDR3 contains 13 residues. Trimming removed 6 bases from V and 6 bases from J, with 14 bases in between. The CDR3 nucleotides are TGTGCCAGCAGCGAACAGGCCTGGGCTGAAGCTTTCTTT. Its protein product is CASSEQAWAEAFF.

This chain uses TRBV9 with TRBJ2-2; TRBD2 aligns across 8 bases. The CDR3 totals 17 residues. Germline values: CDR1 SGDLS, CDR2 YYNGEE. The V gene end was trimmed by 4 bases and the J gene end by 4 bases; junction bases not matched to a gene: 12. CDR3 sequence (DNA): TGTGCCAGCAGCCCCTTACGTAGCGGGATCCCCACCGGGGAGCTGTTTTTT. Protein sequence: CASSPLRSGIPTGELFF.

V usage is TRBV30 and J usage is TRBJ1-4; D ambiguous. CDR3 size: 14 residues. Germline assignment: CDR1 GTSNPN and CDR2 SVGIG (reference sequence). CDR3 amino acids: CATSPSRREEKLFF. In DNA, the CDR3 is TGTGCAACGTCCCCGTCCCGGCGGGAGGAAAAACTGTTTTTT.

As regards this clone: Additional DNA sequences in this sample encode the identical CDR3. The gene calls are TRBV5-1 and TRBJ1-1, with TRBD1 identical over 9 bases. Looked up from germline, CDR1 is SGHRS and CDR2 is YFSETQ. This CDR3 spans 14 amino acids. After removal of 2 bases from V and 2 bases from J, the junction contained 1 base not matched to a gene. The CDR3 region is CASSLQGANTEAFF. DNA for the CDR3: TGCGCCAGCAGCTTACAGGGGGCTAACACTGAAGCTTTCTTT.

This clone was observed a single time. The chain uses TRBV5-1 and TRBJ1-2; D perhaps matches TRBD1 (6 bases). This CDR3 has 14 residues. Germline V gene data show CDR1 as SGHRS and CDR2 as YFSETQ. V was cut by 7 bases and J by 0 bases, with 13 bases left in between. The CDR3 protein is CASGPTGPNYGYTF. The CDR3 nucleotides read TGCGCCAGCGGGCCGACAGGACCTAACTATGGCTACACCTTC.

V and J are TRBV6-6 and TRBJ2-3, with 10 bases aligning to TRBD1. The trim removed 4 bases at V and 3 bases at J, leaving 1 base unmatched. CDR1 is MNHNY, CDR2 SVGAGI, per germline (reference sequence). This CDR3 has 14 residues. The DNA of the CDR3 is TGTGCCAGCAGTTGGACAGGGGGTACAGATACGCAGTATTTT. Protein product: CASSWTGGTDTQYF.

The V gene is TRBV6-1, the J gene TRBJ1-2; D ambiguous. Trimming shortened V by 2 bases and J by 4 bases, and 5 bases separated the two germline ends. Germline V CDR1 and CDR2: MNHNS, SASEGT. CDR3 length: 12 amino acids. The DNA of the CDR3 is TGTGCCAGCAGTGAAAACGGCTATGGCTACACCTTC. Amino acids: CASSENGYGYTF.

The gene calls are TRBV28 and TRBJ2-5, with no clear D. Between the trimmed V and J ends, which lost 1 base and 2 bases, there was a span of 8 bases. Germline loops: CDR1 MDHEN, CDR2 SYDVKM. The CDR3 consists of 14 residues. CDR3 amino acids: CASSLYSDQETQYF. CDR3 sequence (DNA): TGTGCCAGCAGTTTATATTCAGATCAAGAGACCCAGTACTTC.

The chain links TRBV29-1 to TRBJ1-1, with D perhaps TRBD1 (5 bases). CDR1 and CDR2 (germline): SQVTM, ANQGSEA. The CDR3 length is 12 residues. The V end was cut by 3 bases, the J end by 7 bases, with 12 bases between. The CDR3 reads CSVDGGVGEAFF. The CDR3 coding sequence is TGCAGCGTTGACGGGGGGGTCGGTGAAGCTTTCTTT.

V and J are TRBV7-2 and TRBJ2-5, with TRBD2 as a possible D gene (5 bases). Germline V CDR1 and CDR2: SGHTA, FQGNSA. The CDR3 totals 15 residues. The V end lost 1 base, the J end lost 2 bases, and 11 bases lay between the germline ends. The CDR3 loop reads CASSLVGVTQETQYF. CDR3 coding DNA: TGTGCCAGCAGCTTAGTCGGGGTAACACAAGAGACCCAGTACTTC.

The V and J genes are TRBV19 and TRBJ1-5; TRBD1 aligns across 9 bases. The CDR3 totals 16 residues. After removal of 2 bases from V and 5 bases from J, the junction contained 7 bases not matched to a gene. CDR1 LNHDA and CDR2 SQIVND come from the germline V gene (reference sequence). As DNA, the CDR3 is TGTGCCAGTAGTATATTGTCGGGACAGGGCCATCAGCCCCAGCATTTT. Its protein product is CASSILSGQGHQPQHF.

The genes are TRBV7-9 and TRBJ1-5, with D maybe TRBD1 (6 bases). Germline values: CDR1 SEHNR, CDR2 FQNEAQ (reference sequence). Trimming took off 5 bases at V and 6 bases at J, with 11 bases between the two ends. The CDR3 extends over 13 amino acids. The CDR3 protein is CASSLQGGQPQHF. The CDR3 DNA follows: TGTGCCAGCAGCCTACAGGGTGGTCAGCCCCAGCATTTT.

CDR3 DNA sequence: TGTGCCAGCAGTCCGACACGGACGGGATGGACTGAAGCTTTCTTT. Its translation: CASSPTRTGWTEAFF. The chain carries TRBV28 and TRBJ1-1; D uncertain. The germline V gene has CDR1 MDHEN and CDR2 SYDVKM. This CDR3 spans 15 amino acids. V was clipped by 5 bases and J by 5 bases, with 18 bases between them.

This rearrangement joins TRBV6-1 to TRBJ1-1; D is uncertain. V lost 1 base and J 0 bases, leaving 12 bases between the germline ends. CDR3 length: 16 residues. CDR1 and CDR2 (germline): MNHNS, SASEGT. As DNA, the CDR3 is TGTGCCAGCAGTGAAGGGGCAGCAGACATGAACACTGAAGCTTTCTTT. It codes for CASSEGAADMNTEAFF.

The V gene is TRBV27, the J gene TRBJ2-1, with TRBD2 as a possible D gene (5 bases). The V end was cut by 1 base, the J end by 3 bases, with 19 bases between. CDR1 and CDR2 (germline): MNHEY, SMNVEV (reference sequence). This CDR3 spans 18 amino acids. The CDR3 region has the DNA TGTGCCAGCAGTTTATTCGGGATACTAAAAGTAAGCTACAATGAGCAGTTCTTC. Amino acids: CASSLFGILKVSYNEQFF.

This chain uses TRBV5-1 with TRBJ1-1; TRBD1 matches at 8 bases. Germline V gives CDR1 SGHRS, CDR2 YFSETQ. This CDR3 spans 14 amino acids. V shed 4 bases and J 0 bases; nucleotides not matched to a gene: 2. CDR3 in DNA: TGCGCCAGCAGCGGGGGACAGGTGAACACTGAAGCTTTCTTT. Residues: CASSGGQVNTEAFF.

This clone was observed a handful of times. In DNA, the CDR3 is TGCAGTGCATGGACAGTTCATCAGTTCTTC. This gives the protein CSAWTVHQFF. V is TRBV20-1 and J is TRBJ2-1, with TRBD1 as a possible D gene (6 bases). The CDR3 has 10 amino acids. CDR1 and CDR2 from the germline V gene are DFQATT and SNEGSKA (reference sequence). Trimming removed 6 bases from V and 13 bases from J, with 13 bases in between.

The chain joins TRBV6-1 to TRBJ2-7; 10 nucleotides align to TRBD1. CDR1 is MNHNS and CDR2 is SASEGT in the germline V gene. J lost 6 bases, V lost 0 bases, and 8 bases had no gene match. The CDR3 is made up of 16 amino acids. CDR3 protein: CASSEAGGDRGPEQYF. The CDR3 DNA sequence: TGTGCCAGCAGTGAAGCAGGAGGGGACAGGGGCCCCGAGCAGTACTTC.

This chain joins TRBV27 and TRBJ2-1; 8 bases agree with TRBD1. Losses at the gene ends were 5 bases for V and 4 bases for J; bases not matched to a gene: 4. Germline V CDR1 and CDR2: MNHEY, SMNVEV (reference sequence). This CDR3 spans 14 amino acids. The CDR3 region has the DNA TGTGCCAGCAGTCTCGGGACAGGTTACAATGAGCAGTTCTTC. Protein: CASSLGTGYNEQFF.

This clone showed up just once. J is TRBJ2-7 and V is TRBV5-6, with 13 bases lining up with TRBD2. Unmatched junction bases numbered 8, after V lost 3 bases and J lost 5 bases. Per the germline V gene, CDR1 is SGHDT and CDR2 is YYEEEE. There are 16 residues in the CDR3. In DNA, the CDR3 is TGTGCCAGCAGCTCGGGGACTAGCGGGGCATTCAACGAGCAGTACTTC. Translated: CASSSGTSGAFNEQYF.

The V gene is TRBV30, the J gene TRBJ1-1; D is possibly TRBD1 (5 bases). V dropped 2 bases and J dropped 4 bases, with 11 bases sitting between them. Per germline, CDR1 GTSNPN and CDR2 SVGIG (reference sequence). There are 13 residues in the CDR3. This CDR3 reads CAWSQKGATEAFF. The CDR3, as DNA: TGTGCCTGGAGTCAAAAAGGGGCCACTGAAGCTTTCTTT.